This passage covers 17 T cell receptor beta chains from one sample sequenced in a study of breast tumors, draining lymph nodes, adjacent tissues. TCRdb processed the multiplex PCR reads anew with MiXCR; each CDR3 protein has one entry. The data contain around 290,000 distinct CDR3 sequences, 30% to 35% of them singletons. Samples came from axillary lymph nodes draining the breast cancer. Sequencing was carried out using axillary lymph node tissue. The receptors come from a female donor with breast cancer. Some clones in this sample may be carry-over from other donors' samples.

This clonotype was seen repeatedly, ten times or more. J is TRBJ1-4 and V is TRBV2; D call uncertain. The V gene lost 0 bases and the J gene lost 8 bases, with 13 bases spanning the gap. This CDR3 is 15 amino acids long. Germline V CDR1 and CDR2: SNHLY, FYNNEI. This CDR3 reads CASSEARVGVEKLFF. The DNA for the CDR3 is TGTGCCAGCAGTGAAGCGCGGGTAGGAGTCGAAAAACTGTTTTTT.

This clonotype appeared many times. This chain links TRBV20-1 with TRBJ2-7, with D hard to call. In germline, CDR1 is DFQATT, CDR2 SNEGSKA (reference sequence). V lost 3 bases to trimming and J lost 2 bases, with 8 bases between them. The CDR3 is 12 amino acids. The CDR3 region has the DNA TGCAGTGCTAGTACTCCGCCCTACGAGCAGTACTTC. Translated, it gives CSASTPPYEQYF.

CDR3 protein: CAISGVNEQFF. CDR3 nucleotides: TGTGCCATCAGTGGGGTAAATGAGCAGTTCTTC. This sequence joins TRBV10-3 and TRBJ2-1; D is undetermined. The CDR3 contains 11 residues. Germline CDR1 and CDR2: ENHRY and SYGVKD. Trimming shortened V by 4 bases and J by 7 bases, and 5 bases separated the two germline ends.

This clonotype was seen repeatedly, ten times or more. The chain is built from TRBV20-1 and TRBJ1-5, with TRBD1 as a possible D gene (5 bases). The CDR3 spans 14 residues. Trimming cost V 7 bases and J 2 bases, with 15 bases left between them. Germline values: CDR1 DFQATT, CDR2 SNEGSKA (reference sequence). CDR3 in DNA: TGCAGTGTTCGAAAAGGGGCGGGCAATCAGCCCCAGCATTTT. As protein: CSVRKGAGNQPQHF.

Comment on this clonotype: Because the CDR3 is missing its conserved closing phenylalanine or tryptophan, this is likely a read error. The chain employs TRBV6-1 and TRBJ2-7, with 8 bases lining up with TRBD2. This CDR3 contains 14 residues. V trimming: 4 bases; J trimming: 3 bases; junction bases outside the gene matches: 5. The germline V gene has CDR1 MNHNS and CDR2 SASEGT. CDR3 in amino acids: CASSASRGDYEQYL. The CDR3 region has the DNA TGTGCCAGCAGTGCGTCGCGGGGGGACTACGAGCAGTACCTC.

The chain is built from TRBV7-8 and TRBJ1-4; no reliable D call. Germline CDR1 and CDR2: SGHVS and FQNEAQ. This CDR3 is 16 amino acids long. Trimming took 6 bases from V and 5 from J, leaving 19 bases between them. CDR3: CASRYSGREYNEKLFF. The CDR3 bases are TGTGCCAGCAGATATAGCGGGAGGGAGTACAATGAAAAACTGTTTTTT.

There are many counts of this clonotype. The chain has TRBV5-1 and TRBJ2-2; 11 nucleotides line up with TRBD1. Germline loops: CDR1 SGHRS, CDR2 YFSETQ. The CDR3 extends over 17 amino acids. With 4 bases clipped from V and 4 bases from J, the junction kept 9 bases outside the gene matches. CDR3 amino acids: CASSALGDRGGTGELFF. The DNA for the CDR3 is TGCGCCAGCAGCGCCCTCGGGGACAGGGGGGGCACCGGGGAGCTGTTTTTT.

Turning to this clonotype: This may arise from a read error, as a much more abundant clone is one base away. The genes are TRBV2 and TRBJ2-2; D not resolved. The CDR3 sequence is 15 residues long. Germline CDR1 and CDR2: SNHLY and FYNNEI. The CDR3, as DNA: TGTGCCAGCAGACCTCAATCTTTGAACACCGCGGAGCTGTTTTTT. Amino acids: CASRPQSLNTAELFF.

The V and J genes are TRBV2 and TRBJ2-1, with 10 bases that match TRBD2. V was pared by 5 bases and J by 9 bases, with 16 bases of the junction left unmatched. The V gene's germline CDR1 is SNHLY and CDR2 FYNNEI. The CDR3 runs to 17 residues. CDR3 loop: CASSLPPTLLAGSEQFF. The CDR3 DNA follows: TGTGCCAGCAGTTTACCCCCGACTCTACTAGCGGGGAGTGAGCAGTTCTTC.

This clonotype was detected only once. A read error is possible here, since a much larger clone lies one base away. The chain joins TRBV12-5 to TRBJ1-3; D call uncertain. Germline loops: CDR1 LGHNT, CDR2 FRNRAP. The CDR3 runs 16 residues. The CDR3: CASALEAGSSGNTTYF. In nucleotides, the CDR3 is TGTGCCAGCGCGTTGGAGGCGGGGAGCTCTGGAAACACCACATATTTT. Filled out from reference TRBV12-5 and TRBJ1-3, the complete variable domain reads DARVTQTPRHKVTEMGQEVTMRCQPILGHNTVFWYRQTMMQGLELLAYFRNRAPLDDSGMPKDRFSAEMPDATLATLKIQPSEPRDSAVYFCASALEAGSSGNTTYFGEGSWLTVV.

This clonotype was observed at least ten times. The CDR3 region has the DNA TGCGCCAGCAGCCGAAGCAGGGGGCTGGGGACAGATACGCAGTATTTT. As protein: CASSRSRGLGTDTQYF. The J gene is TRBJ2-3, the V gene TRBV4-3; 8 bases are a match to TRBD1. This CDR3 comprises 16 residues. From germline, CDR1 is LGHNA and CDR2 YSLEER. V gave up 4 bases and J gave up 3 bases; unmatched junction bases: 9.

This clonotype was counted ten times or more. V gene TRBV5-6 combines with J gene TRBJ2-7; 11 positions agree with TRBD1. The germline V gene encodes CDR1 SGHDT and CDR2 YYEEEE. The CDR3 spans 14 residues. Trimming cost V 3 bases and J 3 bases; bases outside gene matches: 2. The CDR3 here is CASSYGTGGYEQYF. The CDR3 DNA sequence: TGTGCCAGCAGCTACGGGACAGGGGGCTACGAGCAGTACTTC.

The sample holds many counts of this clonotype. The V call is TRBV12-5, the J call TRBJ2-1; D unclear. Deletions cut 0 bases from V and 0 bases from J, with 15 bases between. CDR3 length equals 18 residues. Germline CDR1 reads LGHNT; CDR2 reads FRNRAP. The CDR3 region has the DNA TGTGCTAGTGGTTTGGTCGGCGGATGGGGATCCTCCTACAATGAGCAGTTCTTC. As protein: CASGLVGGWGSSYNEQFF.

With respect to this clonotype: The DNA is omitted, as the CDR3 cannot be located on it reliably, and the CDR3 follows TCRdb's listing. V gene TRBV7-9 combines with J gene TRBJ2-1; the table's D call TRBD1 went unverified against the DNA. The germline V gene has CDR1 SEHNR and CDR2 FQNEAQ (reference sequence). The CDR3 has 18 residues if both end residues are counted. The CDR3 is CASSFYICSAPLANEQFF.

This clonotype was detected once. The J gene is TRBJ2-5, the V gene TRBV20-1; 8 bases line up with TRBD2. Trimming cost V 4 bases and J 5 bases; bases outside gene matches: 12. The CDR3 spans 15 residues. Germline CDR1 DFQATT, CDR2 SNEGSKA (reference sequence). Here the CDR3 reads CSATRGAGEVETQYF. The CDR3 nucleotides are TGCAGTGCTACTAGGGGAGCGGGAGAGGTGGAGACCCAGTACTTC.

This clonotype appeared many times. V and J are TRBV11-3 and TRBJ2-1, with 7 bases identical to TRBD2. J was trimmed by 6 bases and V by 3 bases; bases with no gene match: 5. The CDR3 sequence is 14 residues long. Germline V CDR1 and CDR2: SGHNT, YENEEA. The CDR3 protein is CASSFLTSSNEQFF. In nucleotides, the CDR3 is TGTGCCAGCAGCTTCCTGACTAGCTCCAATGAGCAGTTCTTC.

This clonotype has at least ten counts. V is TRBV25-1 and J is TRBJ2-1, with 15 bases identical to TRBD2. This CDR3 is built from 15 residues. Germline CDR1 is MGHDK and CDR2 is SYGVNS. The trim removed 5 bases at V and 9 bases at J, leaving 5 bases unmatched. The CDR3 loop reads CASSLGLAGGPEQFF. CDR3 DNA sequence: TGTGCCAGCAGTCTTGGACTAGCGGGAGGGCCTGAGCAGTTCTTC.